The 8 T cell receptor beta chains below all came from one sample that was sequenced in a study of blood T cell repertoires in COVID-19. Profiling relied on immunoSEQ multiplex PCR, and the TCRdb table lists in-frame clones only, not all of them. Among approximately 300,000 clones listed, more than 80% were seen once. Source material: peripheral blood. The receptors here all came from a woman aged 50 to 65 with COVID-19, enrolled during active disease.

V and J are TRBV15 and TRBJ2-5, with 10 bases aligning to TRBD2. Germline values: CDR1 LNHNV, CDR2 YYDKDF (reference sequence). Trimming cost V 0 bases and J 5 bases; bases outside gene matches: 12. The CDR3 is 18 residues long. The CDR3 sequence: CATSRDRASGRASETQYF. The CDR3 region has the DNA TGTGCCACCAGCAGAGATAGGGCTAGCGGGAGAGCCAGTGAGACCCAGTACTTC.

This clone was seen more than once but under ten times. The chain recombines TRBV11-3 with TRBJ1-5, with 8 bases fitting TRBD1. Germline CDR1 reads SGHNT; CDR2 reads YENEEA. The junction had 11 bases not matched to a gene; V was cut back by 4 bases and J by 0 bases. The CDR3 covers 18 residues. CDR3 in DNA: TGTGCCAGCAGCTCGACAGGGACAGGACTTTATAGCAATCAGCCCCAGCATTTT. This sequence encodes CASSSTGTGLYSNQPQHF.

The rearrangement uses TRBV3-1 (or the pseudogene TRBV3-2) and TRBJ2-6; 7 nucleotides agree with TRBD1. Germline loops: CDR1 LGHDT, CDR2 YNNKEL (reference sequence). V lost 4 bases to trimming and J lost 2 bases; unmatched junction nucleotides: 2. This CDR3 contains 15 residues. CDR3 region: CASSPGTAGANVLTF. Here the CDR3 DNA reads TGTGCCAGCAGCCCCGGGACAGCTGGGGCCAACGTCCTGACTTTC.

V is TRBV2 and J is TRBJ2-7; 12 bases are a match to TRBD1. Germline loops: CDR1 SNHLY, CDR2 FYNNEI. J was trimmed by 0 bases and V by 3 bases; bases with no gene match: 9. The CDR3 has 18 residues. The CDR3 protein is CASSDMGQGAMGSYEQYF. Written as DNA, the CDR3 is TGTGCCAGCAGTGACATGGGACAGGGGGCAATGGGCTCCTACGAGCAGTACTTC.

This rearrangement joins TRBV6-1 to TRBJ1-2; D ambiguous. The V gene's germline CDR1 is MNHNS and CDR2 SASEGT. The CDR3 loop spans 14 amino acids. V lost 2 bases and J lost 4, with 11 bases in between. The CDR3 nucleotides read TGTGCCAGCAGTGAACTAGCCGGAGGCTATGGCTACACCTTC. This encodes CASSELAGGYGYTF.

The chain combines TRBV11-2 with TRBJ2-5, with D possibly TRBD1 on 6 matching bases. V lost 1 base to trimming and J lost 10 bases, with 16 bases between them. The CDR3 consists of 14 residues. Germline assignment: CDR1 SGHAT and CDR2 FQNNGV. For the CDR3, the DNA is TGTGCCAGCAGCTTAGTTCAGATACAGGGCATCCAGTACTTC. Its translation is CASSLVQIQGIQYF.

The chain is built from TRBV29-1 and TRBJ2-3, with 10 bases that match TRBD2. The CDR3 has 18 amino acids. In germline, CDR1 is SQVTM, CDR2 ANQGSEA. Trimming cost V 7 bases and J 5 bases; bases outside gene matches: 21. CDR3 sequence: CSADKPPKREGSEDTQYF. CDR3 coding DNA: TGCAGCGCCGACAAACCTCCTAAGCGGGAGGGCTCCGAAGATACGCAGTATTTT.

V gene TRBV6-2 or TRBV6-3 combines with J gene TRBJ1-5; D unresolved. The germline V gene encodes CDR1 MNHEY and CDR2 SVGEGT. The V end was cut by 5 bases, the J end by 4 bases, with 12 bases between. The CDR3 extends over 14 amino acids. CDR3 region: CASSKTALNQPQHF. In DNA, the CDR3 is TGTGCCAGCAGTAAAACAGCTCTAAATCAGCCCCAGCATTTT.